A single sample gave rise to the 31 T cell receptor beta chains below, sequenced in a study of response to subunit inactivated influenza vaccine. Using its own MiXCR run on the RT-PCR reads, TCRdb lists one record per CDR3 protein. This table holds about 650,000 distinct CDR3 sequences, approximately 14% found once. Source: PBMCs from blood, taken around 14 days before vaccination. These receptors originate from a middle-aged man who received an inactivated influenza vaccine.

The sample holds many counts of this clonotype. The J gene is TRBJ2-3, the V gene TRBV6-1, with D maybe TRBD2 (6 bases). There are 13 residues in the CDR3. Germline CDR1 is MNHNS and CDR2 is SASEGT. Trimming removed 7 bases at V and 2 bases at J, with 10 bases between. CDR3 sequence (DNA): TGTGCCAGCAACGGAGGGACCACAGATACGCAGTATTTT. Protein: CASNGGTTDTQYF.

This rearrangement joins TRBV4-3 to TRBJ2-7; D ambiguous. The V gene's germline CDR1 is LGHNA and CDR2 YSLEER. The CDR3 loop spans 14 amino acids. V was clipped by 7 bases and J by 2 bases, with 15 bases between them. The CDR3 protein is CASKTAVGAYEQYF. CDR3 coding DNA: TGCGCCAGCAAGACCGCAGTAGGCGCCTACGAGCAGTACTTC.

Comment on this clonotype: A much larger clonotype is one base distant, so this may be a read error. CDR3 sequence reads: CASSRYGELFF. The DNA for the CDR3 is TGTGCCAGCAGCCGCTACGGGGAGCTGTTTTTT. The chain has TRBV7-9 and TRBJ2-2; no firm D call. Germline values: CDR1 SEHNR, CDR2 FQNEAQ (reference sequence). Trimming pared 5 bases from V and 7 bases from J, leaving 5 bases between. The CDR3 spans 11 residues.

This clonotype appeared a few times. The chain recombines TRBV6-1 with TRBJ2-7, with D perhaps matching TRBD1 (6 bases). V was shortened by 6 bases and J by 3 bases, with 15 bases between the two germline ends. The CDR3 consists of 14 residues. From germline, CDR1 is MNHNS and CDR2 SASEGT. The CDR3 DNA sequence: TGTGCCAGCAGACTGGGACAACTGAACTACGAGCAGTACTTC. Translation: CASRLGQLNYEQYF.

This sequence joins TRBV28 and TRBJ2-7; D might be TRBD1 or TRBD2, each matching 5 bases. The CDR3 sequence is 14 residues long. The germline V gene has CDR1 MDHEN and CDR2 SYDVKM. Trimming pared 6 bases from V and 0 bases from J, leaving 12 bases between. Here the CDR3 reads CASRHGTVSYEQYF. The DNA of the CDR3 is TGTGCCAGCAGGCATGGGACGGTCTCCTACGAGCAGTACTTC. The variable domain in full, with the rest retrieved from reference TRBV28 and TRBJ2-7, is DVKVTQSSRYLVKRTGEKVFLECVQDMDHENMFWYRQDPGLGLRLIYFSYDVKMKEKGDIPEGYSVSREKKERFSLILESASTNQTSMYLCASRHGTVSYEQYFGPGTRLTVT.

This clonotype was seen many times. The CDR3 loop reads CATRPGQGFSYNEQFF. The CDR3 region has the DNA TGTGCCACCCGCCCCGGACAGGGATTCTCCTACAATGAGCAGTTCTTC. The chain joins TRBV24-1 to TRBJ2-1; 8 positions agree with TRBD1. CDR1 and CDR2 (germline): KGHDR, SFDVKD. V trimming: 9 bases; J trimming: 0 bases; junction bases outside the gene matches: 9. The CDR3 extends over 16 amino acids.

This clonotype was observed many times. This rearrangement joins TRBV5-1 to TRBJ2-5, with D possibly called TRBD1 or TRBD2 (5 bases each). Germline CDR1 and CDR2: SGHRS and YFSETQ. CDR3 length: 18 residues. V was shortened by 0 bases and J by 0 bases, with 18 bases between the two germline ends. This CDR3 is CASSLGVLGTTYQETQYF. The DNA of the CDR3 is TGCGCCAGCAGCTTGGGGGTTTTGGGGACCACGTACCAAGAGACCCAGTACTTC.

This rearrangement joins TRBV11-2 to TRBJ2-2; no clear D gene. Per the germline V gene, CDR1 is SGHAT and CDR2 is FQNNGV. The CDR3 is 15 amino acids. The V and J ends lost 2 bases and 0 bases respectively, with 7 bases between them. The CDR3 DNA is TGTGCCAGCAGCTTAAGACACCCGAACACCGGGGAGCTGTTTTTT. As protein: CASSLRHPNTGELFF.

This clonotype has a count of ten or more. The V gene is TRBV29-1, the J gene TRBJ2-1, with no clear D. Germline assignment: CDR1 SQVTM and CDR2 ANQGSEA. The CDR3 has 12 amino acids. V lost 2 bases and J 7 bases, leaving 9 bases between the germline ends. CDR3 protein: CSVELGYNEQFF. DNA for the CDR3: TGCAGCGTTGAACTAGGGTATAATGAGCAGTTCTTC.

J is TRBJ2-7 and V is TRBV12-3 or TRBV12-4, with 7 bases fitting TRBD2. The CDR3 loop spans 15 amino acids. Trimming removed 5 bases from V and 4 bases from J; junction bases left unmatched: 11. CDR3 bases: TGTGCCAGCAGTCCATGGGGGGGAGCGGGGTACGAGCAGTACTTC. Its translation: CASSPWGGAGYEQYF.

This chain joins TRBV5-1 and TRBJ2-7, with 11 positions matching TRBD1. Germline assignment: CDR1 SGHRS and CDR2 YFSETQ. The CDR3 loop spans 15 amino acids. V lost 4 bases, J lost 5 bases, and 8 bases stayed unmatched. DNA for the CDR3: TGCGCCAGCAGCCCCTTGGGACAGGGGGGAGACGAGCAGTACTTC. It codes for CASSPLGQGGDEQYF.

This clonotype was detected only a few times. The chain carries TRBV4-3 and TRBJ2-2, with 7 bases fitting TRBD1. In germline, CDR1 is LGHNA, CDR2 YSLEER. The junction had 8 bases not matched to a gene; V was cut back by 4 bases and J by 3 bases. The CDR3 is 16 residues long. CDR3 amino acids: CASSPGQVGDTGELFF. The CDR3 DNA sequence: TGCGCCAGCAGCCCAGGACAGGTCGGAGACACCGGGGAGCTGTTTTTT.

This CDR3 is CATTGTEIEAFF. CDR3 coding DNA: TGTGCCACCACCGGGACGGAAATTGAAGCTTTCTTT. The chain has TRBV2 and TRBJ1-1; possible D gene TRBD1, 5 bases. This CDR3 has 12 residues. The V and J ends lost 10 bases and 7 bases respectively, with 16 bases between them. From germline, CDR1 is SNHLY and CDR2 FYNNEI.

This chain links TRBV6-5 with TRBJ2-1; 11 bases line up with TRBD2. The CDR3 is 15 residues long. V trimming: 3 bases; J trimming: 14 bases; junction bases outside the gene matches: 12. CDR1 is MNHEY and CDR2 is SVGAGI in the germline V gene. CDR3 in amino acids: CASSYTGLAGAVKFF. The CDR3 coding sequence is TGTGCCAGCAGTTATACTGGACTAGCGGGCGCCGTAAAGTTCTTC.

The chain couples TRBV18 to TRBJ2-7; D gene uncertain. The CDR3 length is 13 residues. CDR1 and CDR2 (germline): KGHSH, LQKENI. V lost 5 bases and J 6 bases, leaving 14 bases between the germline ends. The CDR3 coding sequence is TGTGCCAGCTCAAATATTAGGAGTTCCGAGCAGTACTTC. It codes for CASSNIRSSEQYF.

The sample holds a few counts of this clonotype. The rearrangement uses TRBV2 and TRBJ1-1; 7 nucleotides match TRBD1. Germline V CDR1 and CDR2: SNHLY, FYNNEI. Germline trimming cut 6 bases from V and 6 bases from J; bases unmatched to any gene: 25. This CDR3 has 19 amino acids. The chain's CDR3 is CASRLRRATGIRGEPEAFF. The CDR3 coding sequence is TGTGCCAGCAGGCTAAGGAGAGCGACAGGGATTAGAGGGGAACCTGAAGCTTTCTTT.

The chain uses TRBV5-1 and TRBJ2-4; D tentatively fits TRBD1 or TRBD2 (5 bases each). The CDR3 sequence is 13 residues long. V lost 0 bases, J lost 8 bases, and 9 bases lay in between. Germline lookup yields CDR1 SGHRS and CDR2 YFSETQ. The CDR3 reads CASSLAGTYIQYF. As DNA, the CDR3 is TGCGCCAGCAGCTTGGCCGGGACCTACATTCAGTACTTC.

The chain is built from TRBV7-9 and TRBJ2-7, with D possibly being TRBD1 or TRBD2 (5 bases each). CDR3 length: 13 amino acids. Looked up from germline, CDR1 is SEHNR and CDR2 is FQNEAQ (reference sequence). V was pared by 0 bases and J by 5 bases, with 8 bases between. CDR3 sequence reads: CASSLAGTDEQYF. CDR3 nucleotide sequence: TGTGCCAGCAGCTTAGCGGGGACCGACGAGCAGTACTTC.

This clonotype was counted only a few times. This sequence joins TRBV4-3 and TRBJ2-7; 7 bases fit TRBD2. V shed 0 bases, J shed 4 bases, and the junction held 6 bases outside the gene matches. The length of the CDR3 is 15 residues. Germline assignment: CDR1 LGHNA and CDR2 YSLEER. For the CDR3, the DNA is TGCGCCAGCAGCCAAGACTGGGAGGGCGGGTACGAGCAGTACTTC. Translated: CASSQDWEGGYEQYF.

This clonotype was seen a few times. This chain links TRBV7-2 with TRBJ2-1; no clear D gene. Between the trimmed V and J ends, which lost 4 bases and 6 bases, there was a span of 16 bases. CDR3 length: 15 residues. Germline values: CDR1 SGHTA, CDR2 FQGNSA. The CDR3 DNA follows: TGTGCCAGCAGCTCCCCCGGACGGACCAGCAATGAGCAGTTCTTC. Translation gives CASSSPGRTSNEQFF.

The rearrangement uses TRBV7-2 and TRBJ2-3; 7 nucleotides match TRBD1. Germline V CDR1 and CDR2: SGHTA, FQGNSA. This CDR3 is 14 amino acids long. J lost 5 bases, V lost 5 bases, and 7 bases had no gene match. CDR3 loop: CASSTGTVKDTQYF. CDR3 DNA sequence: TGTGCCAGCAGCACCGGGACAGTTAAAGATACGCAGTATTTT.

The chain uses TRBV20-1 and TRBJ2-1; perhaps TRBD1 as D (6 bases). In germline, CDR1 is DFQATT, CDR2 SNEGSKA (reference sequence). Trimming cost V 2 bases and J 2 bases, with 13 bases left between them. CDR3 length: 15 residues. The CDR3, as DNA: TGCAGTGCTAGAACCGGCAGGGGAGCCTACAATGAGCAGTTCTTC. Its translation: CSARTGRGAYNEQFF.

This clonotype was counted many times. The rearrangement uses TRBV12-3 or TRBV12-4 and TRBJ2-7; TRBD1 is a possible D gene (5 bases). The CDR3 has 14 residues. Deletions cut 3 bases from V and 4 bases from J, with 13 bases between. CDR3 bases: TGTGCCAGCAGTTTCCAGGGAACGAGATACGAGCAGTACTTC. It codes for CASSFQGTRYEQYF.

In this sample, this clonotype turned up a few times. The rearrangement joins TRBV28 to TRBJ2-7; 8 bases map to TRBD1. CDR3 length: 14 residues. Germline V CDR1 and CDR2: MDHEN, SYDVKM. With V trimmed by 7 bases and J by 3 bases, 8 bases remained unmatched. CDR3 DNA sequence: TGTGCCAGCAACGGGGGACAGGTAGACTACGAGCAGTACTTC. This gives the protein CASNGGQVDYEQYF.

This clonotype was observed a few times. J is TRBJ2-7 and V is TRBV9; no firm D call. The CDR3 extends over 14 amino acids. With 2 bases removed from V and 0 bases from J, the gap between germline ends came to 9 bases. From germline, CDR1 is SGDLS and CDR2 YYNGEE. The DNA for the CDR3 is TGTGCCAGCAGCGTCTCGGATTCCTCCTACGAGCAGTACTTC. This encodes CASSVSDSSYEQYF.

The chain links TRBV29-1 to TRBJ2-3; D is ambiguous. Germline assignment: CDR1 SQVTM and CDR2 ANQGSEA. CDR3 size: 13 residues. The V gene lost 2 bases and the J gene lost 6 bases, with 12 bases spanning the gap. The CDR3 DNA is TGCAGCGTTGAAAGTAGATATAGGGATACGCAGTATTTT. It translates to CSVESRYRDTQYF.

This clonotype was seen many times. DNA of the CDR3: TGCAGCGTTGTCCGGACGGTCACCGGGGAGCTGTTTTTT. This codes for CSVVRTVTGELFF. The V and J genes are TRBV29-1 and TRBJ2-2; D remains unclear. This CDR3 comprises 13 residues. Germline-derived CDR1 and CDR2 are SQVTM and ANQGSEA. Trimming cost V 4 bases and J 4 bases, with 10 bases left between them.

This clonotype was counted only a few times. The CDR3 DNA reads TGCGCCAGCAGCGGGGGGACAAGAAAATACGAGCAGTACTTC. It specifies CASSGGTRKYEQYF. The chain combines TRBV5-1 with TRBJ2-7; D tentatively reads TRBD1 or TRBD2 (6 bases each). The V end lost 4 bases, the J end lost 4 bases, and 15 bases lay between the germline ends. The CDR3 runs to 14 residues. Germline CDR1 SGHRS, CDR2 YFSETQ.

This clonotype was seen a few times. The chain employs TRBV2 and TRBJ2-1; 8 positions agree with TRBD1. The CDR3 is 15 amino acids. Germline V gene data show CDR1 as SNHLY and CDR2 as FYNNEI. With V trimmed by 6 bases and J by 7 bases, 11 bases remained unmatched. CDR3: CASRKDRDGRNEQFF. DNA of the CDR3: TGTGCCAGCAGGAAGGACAGGGATGGCCGGAATGAGCAGTTCTTC.

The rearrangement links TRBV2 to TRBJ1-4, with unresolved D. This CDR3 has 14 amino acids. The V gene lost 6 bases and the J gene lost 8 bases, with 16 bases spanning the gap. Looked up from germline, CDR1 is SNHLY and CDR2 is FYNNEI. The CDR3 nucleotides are TGTGCCAGCAGGCCCGACCTGGGCCGGGAAAAACTGTTTTTT. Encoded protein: CASRPDLGREKLFF. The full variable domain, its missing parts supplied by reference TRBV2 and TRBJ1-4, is EPEVTQTPSHQVTQMGQEVILRCVPISNHLYFYWYRQILGQKVEFLVSFYNNEISEKSEIFDDQFSVERPDGSNFTLKIRSTKLEDSAMYFCASRPDLGREKLFFGSGTQLSVL.

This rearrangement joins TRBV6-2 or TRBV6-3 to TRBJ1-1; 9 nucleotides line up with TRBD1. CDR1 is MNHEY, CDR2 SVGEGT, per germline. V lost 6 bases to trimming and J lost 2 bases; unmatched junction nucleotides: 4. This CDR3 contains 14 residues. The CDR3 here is CASRRGQGNTEAFF. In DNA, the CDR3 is TGTGCCAGCAGGCGGGGACAGGGCAACACTGAAGCTTTCTTT.